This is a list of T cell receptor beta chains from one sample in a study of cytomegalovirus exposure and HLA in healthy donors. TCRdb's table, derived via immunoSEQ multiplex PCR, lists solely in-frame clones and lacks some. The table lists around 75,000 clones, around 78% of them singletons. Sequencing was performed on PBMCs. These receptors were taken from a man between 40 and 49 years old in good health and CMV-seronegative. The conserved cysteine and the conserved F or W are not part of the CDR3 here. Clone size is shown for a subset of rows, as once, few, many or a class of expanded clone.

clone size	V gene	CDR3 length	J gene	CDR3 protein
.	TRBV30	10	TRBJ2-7	AWGDNTYEQY
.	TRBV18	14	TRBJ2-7	ASSRRSGQGGYEQY
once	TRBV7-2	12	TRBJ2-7	ASSRQGASYEQY
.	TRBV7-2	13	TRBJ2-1	ASSLSPGGFHEQF
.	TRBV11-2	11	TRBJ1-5	ASRAREDQPQH
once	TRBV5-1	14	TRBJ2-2	ASSLDPLPNTGELF
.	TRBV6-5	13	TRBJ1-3	ASSYSTGAGNTIY
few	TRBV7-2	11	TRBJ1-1	ASSLYRNTEAF
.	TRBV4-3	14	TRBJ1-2	ASSQDSGARGYGYT
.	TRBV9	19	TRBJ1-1	ASSAPIQGAALTHMNTEAF
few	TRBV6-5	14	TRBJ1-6	ASSYSQQTGDSPLH
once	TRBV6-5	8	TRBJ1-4	ASSDTKLF
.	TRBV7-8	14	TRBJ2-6	ASSLESVSGANVLT
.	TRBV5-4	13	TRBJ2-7	ASSHRDKSSYEQY
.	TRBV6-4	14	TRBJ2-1	ASSSLEAGGYNEQF
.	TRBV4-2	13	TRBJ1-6	ASSQAGGGDSPLH
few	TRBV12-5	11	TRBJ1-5	ASGLSEDQPQH
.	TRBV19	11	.	ASRSTGTYEQY
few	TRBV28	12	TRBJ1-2	ASSLPGQIYGYP
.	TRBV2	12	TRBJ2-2	ASSERGNTGELF
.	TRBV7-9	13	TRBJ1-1	ASSLQTVMNTEAF
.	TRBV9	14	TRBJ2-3	ASSVVGAGRTDTQY
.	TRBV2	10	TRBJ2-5	ASSTGEETQY
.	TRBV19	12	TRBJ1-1	ASTHPGEVTEAF
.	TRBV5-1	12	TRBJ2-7	ASSTGLLAYEQY
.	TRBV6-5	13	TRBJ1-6	ASTLGSSYNSPLH
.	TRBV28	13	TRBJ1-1	ASSFGDRMNTEAF
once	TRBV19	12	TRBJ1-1	ASKSDRSYTEAF
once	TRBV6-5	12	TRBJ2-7	ASSPEGLGYEQY
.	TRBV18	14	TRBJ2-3	ASSPPGVESTDTQY
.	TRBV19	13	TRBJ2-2	ARPSWAFDTGELF
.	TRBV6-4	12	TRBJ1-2	ASSTGTGVDGYT
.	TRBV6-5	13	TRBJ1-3	ASSYDRSSGNTIY
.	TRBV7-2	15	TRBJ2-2	ASSRNSGGSNTGELF
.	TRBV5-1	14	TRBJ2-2	ASSLAEEEVTGELF
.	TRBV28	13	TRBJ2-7	ASTLGGQGSDEQY
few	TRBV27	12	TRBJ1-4	ASSFQGANEKLF